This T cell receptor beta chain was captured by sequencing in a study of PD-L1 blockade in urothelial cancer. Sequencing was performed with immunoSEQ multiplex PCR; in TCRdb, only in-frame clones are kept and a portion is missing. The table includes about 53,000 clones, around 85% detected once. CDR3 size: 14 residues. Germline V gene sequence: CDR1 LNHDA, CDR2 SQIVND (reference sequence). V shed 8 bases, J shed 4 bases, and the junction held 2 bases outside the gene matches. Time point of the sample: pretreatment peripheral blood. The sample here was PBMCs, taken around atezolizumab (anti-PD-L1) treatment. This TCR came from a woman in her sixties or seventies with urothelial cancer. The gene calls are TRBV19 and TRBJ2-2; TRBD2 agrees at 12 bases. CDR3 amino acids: CASQLAGGTGELFF. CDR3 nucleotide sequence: TGTGCCAGTCAACTAGCGGGAGGCACCGGGGAGCTGTTTTTT.